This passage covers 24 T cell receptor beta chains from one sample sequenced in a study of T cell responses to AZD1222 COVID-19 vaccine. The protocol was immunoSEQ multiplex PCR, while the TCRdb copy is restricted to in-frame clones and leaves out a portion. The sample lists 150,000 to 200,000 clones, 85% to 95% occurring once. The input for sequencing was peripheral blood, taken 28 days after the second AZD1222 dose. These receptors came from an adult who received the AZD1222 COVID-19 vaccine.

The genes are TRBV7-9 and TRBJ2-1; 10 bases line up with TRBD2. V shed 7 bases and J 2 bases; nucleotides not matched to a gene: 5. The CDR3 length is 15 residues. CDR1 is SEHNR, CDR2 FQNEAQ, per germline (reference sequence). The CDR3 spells CASIIAGGTYNEQFF. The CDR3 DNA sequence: TGTGCCAGCATCATAGCGGGAGGTACCTACAATGAGCAGTTCTTC. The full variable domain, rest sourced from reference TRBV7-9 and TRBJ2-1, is DTGVSQNPRHKITKRGQNVTFRCDPISEHNRLYWYRQTLGQGPEFLTYFQNEAQLEKSRLLSDRFSAERPKGSFSTLEIQRTEQGDSAMYLCASIIAGGTYNEQFFGPGTRLTVL.

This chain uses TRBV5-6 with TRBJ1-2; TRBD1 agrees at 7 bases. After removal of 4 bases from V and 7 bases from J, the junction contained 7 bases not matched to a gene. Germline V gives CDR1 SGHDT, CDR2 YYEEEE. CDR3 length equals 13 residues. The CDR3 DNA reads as TGTGCCAGCAGCCGACAGGGAGGGGGTGGCTACACCTTC. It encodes CASSRQGGGGYTF.

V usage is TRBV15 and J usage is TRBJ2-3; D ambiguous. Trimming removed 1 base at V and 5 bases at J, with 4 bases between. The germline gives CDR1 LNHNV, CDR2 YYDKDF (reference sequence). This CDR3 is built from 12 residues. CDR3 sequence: CATSRGGDTQYF. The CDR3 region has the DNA TGTGCCACCAGCAGAGGAGGAGATACGCAGTATTTT.

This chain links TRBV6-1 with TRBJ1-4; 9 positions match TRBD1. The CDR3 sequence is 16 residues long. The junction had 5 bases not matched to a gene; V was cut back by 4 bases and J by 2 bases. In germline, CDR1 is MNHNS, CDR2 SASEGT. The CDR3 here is CASSVTGGRTNEKLFF. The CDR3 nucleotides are TGTGCCAGCAGTGTTACAGGGGGCAGGACTAATGAAAAACTGTTTTTT.

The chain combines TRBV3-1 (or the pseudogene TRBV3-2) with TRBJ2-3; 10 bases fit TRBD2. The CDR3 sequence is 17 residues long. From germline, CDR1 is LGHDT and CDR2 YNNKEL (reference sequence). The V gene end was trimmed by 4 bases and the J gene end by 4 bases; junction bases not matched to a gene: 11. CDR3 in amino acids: CASSRPRASGSPDTQYF. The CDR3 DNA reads TGTGCCAGCAGCCGGCCCAGGGCTAGCGGGAGCCCAGATACGCAGTATTTT.

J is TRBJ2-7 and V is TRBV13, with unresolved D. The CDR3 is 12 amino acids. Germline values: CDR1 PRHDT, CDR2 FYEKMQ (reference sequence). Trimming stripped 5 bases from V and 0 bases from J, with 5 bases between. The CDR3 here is CASSLISYEQYF. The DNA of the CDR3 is TGTGCCAGCAGCCTAATCTCCTACGAGCAGTACTTC.

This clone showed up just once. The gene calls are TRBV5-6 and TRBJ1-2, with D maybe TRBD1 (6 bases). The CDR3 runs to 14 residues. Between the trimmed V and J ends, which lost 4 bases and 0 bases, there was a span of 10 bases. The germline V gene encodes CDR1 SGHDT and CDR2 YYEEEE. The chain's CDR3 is CASSRTATNYGYTF. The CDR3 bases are TGTGCCAGCAGCCGGACAGCTACTAACTATGGCTACACCTTC.

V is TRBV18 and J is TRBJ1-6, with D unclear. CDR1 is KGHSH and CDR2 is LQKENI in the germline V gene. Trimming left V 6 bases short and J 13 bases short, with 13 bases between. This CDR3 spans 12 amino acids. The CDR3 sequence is CASSRQASPLHF. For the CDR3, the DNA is TGTGCCAGCTCCCGTCAGGCTTCTCCCCTCCACTTT.

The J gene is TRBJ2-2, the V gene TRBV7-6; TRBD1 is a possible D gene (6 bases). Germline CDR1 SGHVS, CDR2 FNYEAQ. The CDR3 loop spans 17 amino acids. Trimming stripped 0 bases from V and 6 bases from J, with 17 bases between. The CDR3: CASSLAPGHGSAGELFF. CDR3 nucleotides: TGTGCCAGCAGCTTAGCGCCGGGACATGGATCAGCCGGGGAGCTGTTTTTT.

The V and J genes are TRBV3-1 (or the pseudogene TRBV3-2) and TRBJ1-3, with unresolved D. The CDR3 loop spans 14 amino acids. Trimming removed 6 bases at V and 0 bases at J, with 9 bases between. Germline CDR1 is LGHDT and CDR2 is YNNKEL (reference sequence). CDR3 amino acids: CASSPGASGNTIYF. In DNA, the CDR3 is TGTGCCAGCAGTCCAGGAGCCTCTGGAAACACCATATATTTT.

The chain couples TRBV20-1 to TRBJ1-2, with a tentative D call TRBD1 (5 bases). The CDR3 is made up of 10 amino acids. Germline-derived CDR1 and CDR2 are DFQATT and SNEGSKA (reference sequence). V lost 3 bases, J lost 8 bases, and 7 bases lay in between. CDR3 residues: CSASHRGYTF. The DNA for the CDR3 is TGCAGTGCTAGTCACAGGGGCTACACCTTC.

CDR3 nucleotide sequence: TGTGCCAGCAGTCCAGGGAATAATCAGCCCCAGCATTTT. It translates to CASSPGNNQPQHF. The genes are TRBV27 and TRBJ1-5; the D gene is possibly TRBD1 (5 bases). V was shortened by 5 bases and J by 4 bases, with 9 bases between the two germline ends. This CDR3 comprises 13 residues. Germline values: CDR1 MNHEY, CDR2 SMNVEV (reference sequence).

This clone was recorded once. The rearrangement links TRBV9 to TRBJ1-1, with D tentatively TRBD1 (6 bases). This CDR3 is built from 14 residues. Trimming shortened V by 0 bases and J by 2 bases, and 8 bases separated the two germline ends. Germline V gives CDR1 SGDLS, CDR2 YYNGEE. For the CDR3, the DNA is TGTGCCAGCAGCGTAGACAGGGTCAACACTGAAGCTTTCTTT. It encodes CASSVDRVNTEAFF.

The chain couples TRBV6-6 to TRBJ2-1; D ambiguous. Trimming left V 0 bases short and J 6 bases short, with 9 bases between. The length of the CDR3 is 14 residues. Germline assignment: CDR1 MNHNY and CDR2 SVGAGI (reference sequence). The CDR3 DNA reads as TGTGCCAGCAGTTACTCGAACTCTGGCAATGAGCAGTTCTTC. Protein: CASSYSNSGNEQFF.

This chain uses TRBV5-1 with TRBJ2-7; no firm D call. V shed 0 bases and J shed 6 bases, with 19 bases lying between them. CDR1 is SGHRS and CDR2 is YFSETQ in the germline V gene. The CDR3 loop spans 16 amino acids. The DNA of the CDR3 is TGCGCCAGCAGCTTGGGGACGACCCGAGACTCCGCCGAGCAGTACTTC. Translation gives CASSLGTTRDSAEQYF.

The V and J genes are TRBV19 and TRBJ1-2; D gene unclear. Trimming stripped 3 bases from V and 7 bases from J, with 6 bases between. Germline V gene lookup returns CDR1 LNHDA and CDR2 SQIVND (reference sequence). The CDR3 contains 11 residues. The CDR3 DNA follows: TGTGCCAGTAGTATGGAGGGTGGCTACACCTTC. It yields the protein CASSMEGGYTF. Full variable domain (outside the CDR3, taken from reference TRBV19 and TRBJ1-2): DGGITQSPKYLFRKEGQNVTLSCEQNLNHDAMYWYRQDPGQGLRLIYYSQIVNDFQKGDIAEGYSVSREKKESFPLTVTSAQKNPTAFYLCASSMEGGYTFGSGTRLTVV.

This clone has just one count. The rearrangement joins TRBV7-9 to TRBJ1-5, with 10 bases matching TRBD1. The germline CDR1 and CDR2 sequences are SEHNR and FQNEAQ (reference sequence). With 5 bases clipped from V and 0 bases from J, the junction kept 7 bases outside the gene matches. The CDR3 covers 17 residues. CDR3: CASSQGTGVYSNQPQHF. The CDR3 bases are TGTGCCAGCAGCCAGGGGACAGGGGTTTATAGCAATCAGCCCCAGCATTTT.

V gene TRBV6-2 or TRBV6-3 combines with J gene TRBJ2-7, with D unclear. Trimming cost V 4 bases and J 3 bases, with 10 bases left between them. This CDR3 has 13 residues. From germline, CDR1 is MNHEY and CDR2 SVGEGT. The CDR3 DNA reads TGTGCCAGCAGTTTTCGAAGGGACTACGAGCAGTACTTC. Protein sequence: CASSFRRDYEQYF.

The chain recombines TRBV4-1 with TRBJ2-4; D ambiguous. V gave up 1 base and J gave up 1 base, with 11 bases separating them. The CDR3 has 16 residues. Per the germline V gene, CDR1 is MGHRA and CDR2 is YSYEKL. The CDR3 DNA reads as TGCGCCAGCAGCCAAGGAAGAGATCCCGCCAAAAACATTCAGTACTTC. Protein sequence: CASSQGRDPAKNIQYF.

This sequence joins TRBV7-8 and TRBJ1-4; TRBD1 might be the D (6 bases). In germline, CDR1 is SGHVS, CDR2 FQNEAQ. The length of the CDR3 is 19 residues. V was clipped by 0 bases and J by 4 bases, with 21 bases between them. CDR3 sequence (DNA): TGTGCCAGCAGCTTAGCGCCTCTGACAGGCGGAAAAAGTAATGAAAAACTGTTTTTT. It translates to CASSLAPLTGGKSNEKLFF.

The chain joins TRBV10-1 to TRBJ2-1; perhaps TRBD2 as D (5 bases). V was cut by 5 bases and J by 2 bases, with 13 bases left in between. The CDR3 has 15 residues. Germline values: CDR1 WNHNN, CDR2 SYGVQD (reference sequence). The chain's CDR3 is CASSSAEAPYNEQFF. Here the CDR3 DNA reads TGCGCCAGCAGTTCAGCGGAGGCCCCCTACAATGAGCAGTTCTTC.

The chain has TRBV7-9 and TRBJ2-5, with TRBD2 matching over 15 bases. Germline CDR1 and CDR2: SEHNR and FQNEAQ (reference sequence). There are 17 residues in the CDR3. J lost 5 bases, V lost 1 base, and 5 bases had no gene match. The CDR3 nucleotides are TGTGCCAGCAGCTTAGGGACTAGCGGGAGGGCAGAGGAGACCCAGTACTTC. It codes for CASSLGTSGRAEETQYF.

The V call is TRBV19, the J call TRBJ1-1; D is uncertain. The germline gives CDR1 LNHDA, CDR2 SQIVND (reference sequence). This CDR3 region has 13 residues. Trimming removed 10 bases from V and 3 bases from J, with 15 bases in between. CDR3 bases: TGTGCCACCGGCTGGAGGATGGACACTGAAGCTTTCTTT. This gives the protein CATGWRMDTEAFF.

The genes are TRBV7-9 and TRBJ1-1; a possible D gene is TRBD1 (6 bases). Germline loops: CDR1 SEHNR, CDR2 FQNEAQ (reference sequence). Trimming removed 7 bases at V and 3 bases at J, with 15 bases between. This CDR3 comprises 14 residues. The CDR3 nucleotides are TGTGCCAGCACCCGAACAGGGAGGGACACTGAAGCTTTCTTT. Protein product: CASTRTGRDTEAFF.